The 10 T cell receptor beta chains reported below all come from one sample, sequenced in a study of blood T cell repertoires in COVID-19. Generated by immunoSEQ multiplex PCR, the TCRdb table keeps only in-frame clones and is missing some. The sample lists more than 150,000 clones, 80% occurring once. Source material: peripheral blood. These receptors all stem from a man in his 60s with acute or convalescent COVID-19.

The genes are TRBV2 and TRBJ1-2; D may be TRBD1 (6 bases). Germline CDR1 and CDR2: SNHLY and FYNNEI. V dropped 3 bases and J dropped 1 base, with 12 bases sitting between them. The CDR3 runs 15 residues. CDR3 bases: TGTGCCAGCAGTGAGGACAGCCGCTTTAACTATGGCTACACCTTC. The encoded protein is CASSEDSRFNYGYTF. Together with reference TRBV2 and TRBJ1-2, the CDR3 gives the full variable domain: EPEVTQTPSHQVTQMGQEVILRCVPISNHLYFYWYRQILGQKVEFLVSFYNNEISEKSEIFDDQFSVERPDGSNFTLKIRSTKLEDSAMYFCASSEDSRFNYGYTFGSGTRLTVV.

This chain uses TRBV10-3 with TRBJ1-1; the D is unclear. The CDR3 sequence is 13 residues long. Germline CDR1 reads ENHRY; CDR2 reads SYGVKD. The V gene lost 6 bases and the J gene lost 0 bases, with 8 bases spanning the gap. In DNA form, the CDR3 reads TGTGCCATCAGGTACAGTCTGAACACTGAAGCTTTCTTT. This translates into CAIRYSLNTEAFF.

About this clone: At one end the junction does not follow the germline gene, possibly because of a read error. This sequence joins TRBV6-5 and TRBJ1-1; the match to TRBD1 covers 8 bases. The germline V gene encodes CDR1 MNHEY and CDR2 SVGAGI. The CDR3 is made up of 12 amino acids. The CDR3 loop is CASSSGQGGIYF. Here the CDR3 DNA reads TGTGCCAGCAGTTCCGGACAGGGAGGAATTTACTTT.

This sequence joins TRBV20-1 and TRBJ2-7; D is perhaps TRBD2 (6 bases). The ends were cut back, 6 bases at V and 6 bases at J, with 12 bases in the middle. Per the germline V gene, CDR1 is DFQATT and CDR2 is SNEGSKA (reference sequence). The CDR3 runs to 11 residues. Here the CDR3 DNA reads TGCAGTGCCCCAACTAGCACCGAGCAGTACTTC. Amino acid sequence: CSAPTSTEQYF.

This chain connects TRBV5-1 to TRBJ1-1; D call uncertain. The V gene's germline CDR1 is SGHRS and CDR2 YFSETQ. CDR3 length: 13 amino acids. V was pared by 6 bases and J by 0 bases, with 9 bases between. CDR3 amino acids: CASKAGLNTEAFF. The DNA of the CDR3 is TGCGCCAGCAAGGCCGGGTTGAACACTGAAGCTTTCTTT.

The genes are TRBV3-1 (or the pseudogene TRBV3-2) and TRBJ2-1; D uncertain. V was pared by 0 bases and J by 4 bases, with 7 bases between. Germline CDR1 reads LGHDT; CDR2 reads YNNKEL (reference sequence). The CDR3 has 14 residues. The CDR3, as DNA: TGTGCCAGCAGCCAAGATCGGGTTTACAATGAGCAGTTCTTC. The encoded protein is CASSQDRVYNEQFF.

The chain employs TRBV28 and TRBJ2-7; 9 positions agree with TRBD2. Germline values: CDR1 MDHEN, CDR2 SYDVKM. With 7 bases clipped from V and 0 bases from J, the junction kept 7 bases outside the gene matches. This CDR3 comprises 15 residues. CDR3 in DNA: TGTGCCAGCACCTTCAGCGGGGGGAGCTCCTACGAGCAGTACTTC. Its protein product is CASTFSGGSSYEQYF. Complete variable domain (other parts from reference TRBV28 and TRBJ2-7): DVKVTQSSRYLVKRTGEKVFLECVQDMDHENMFWYRQDPGLGLRLIYFSYDVKMKEKGDIPEGYSVSREKKERFSLILESASTNQTSMYLCASTFSGGSSYEQYFGPGTRLTVT.

The rearrangement joins TRBV6-6 to TRBJ2-7; D possibly corresponds to TRBD2 (6 bases). The CDR3 consists of 12 residues. The germline V gene encodes CDR1 MNHNY and CDR2 SVGAGI (reference sequence). The germline V and J ends were trimmed by 6 bases and 5 bases, with 11 bases remaining between them. This CDR3 reads CASSQGGNEQYF. The CDR3 nucleotides read TGTGCCAGCAGCCAGGGAGGTAACGAGCAGTACTTC.

The chain carries TRBV21-1 and TRBJ1-2; TRBD1 reflects the table's D call only, with no check against the DNA. TRBV21-1 is classified as a pseudogene. The CDR3 spans 16 residues. CDR3 region: CASSKRDGQAPYGYTF. CDR3 bases: TGTGCCAGCAGCAAACGAGACGGACAGGCCCCTTATGGCTACACCTTC.

The table lists this clone with many counts. The genes are TRBV6-2 or TRBV6-3 and TRBJ2-5; D unclear. V was cut by 1 base and J by 9 bases, with 12 bases left in between. Per the germline V gene, CDR1 is MNHEY and CDR2 is SVGEGT. The CDR3 runs 13 residues. CDR3 amino acids: CASSYYLSEAQYF. Written as DNA, the CDR3 is TGTGCCAGCAGTTACTACTTGTCCGAGGCCCAGTACTTC.